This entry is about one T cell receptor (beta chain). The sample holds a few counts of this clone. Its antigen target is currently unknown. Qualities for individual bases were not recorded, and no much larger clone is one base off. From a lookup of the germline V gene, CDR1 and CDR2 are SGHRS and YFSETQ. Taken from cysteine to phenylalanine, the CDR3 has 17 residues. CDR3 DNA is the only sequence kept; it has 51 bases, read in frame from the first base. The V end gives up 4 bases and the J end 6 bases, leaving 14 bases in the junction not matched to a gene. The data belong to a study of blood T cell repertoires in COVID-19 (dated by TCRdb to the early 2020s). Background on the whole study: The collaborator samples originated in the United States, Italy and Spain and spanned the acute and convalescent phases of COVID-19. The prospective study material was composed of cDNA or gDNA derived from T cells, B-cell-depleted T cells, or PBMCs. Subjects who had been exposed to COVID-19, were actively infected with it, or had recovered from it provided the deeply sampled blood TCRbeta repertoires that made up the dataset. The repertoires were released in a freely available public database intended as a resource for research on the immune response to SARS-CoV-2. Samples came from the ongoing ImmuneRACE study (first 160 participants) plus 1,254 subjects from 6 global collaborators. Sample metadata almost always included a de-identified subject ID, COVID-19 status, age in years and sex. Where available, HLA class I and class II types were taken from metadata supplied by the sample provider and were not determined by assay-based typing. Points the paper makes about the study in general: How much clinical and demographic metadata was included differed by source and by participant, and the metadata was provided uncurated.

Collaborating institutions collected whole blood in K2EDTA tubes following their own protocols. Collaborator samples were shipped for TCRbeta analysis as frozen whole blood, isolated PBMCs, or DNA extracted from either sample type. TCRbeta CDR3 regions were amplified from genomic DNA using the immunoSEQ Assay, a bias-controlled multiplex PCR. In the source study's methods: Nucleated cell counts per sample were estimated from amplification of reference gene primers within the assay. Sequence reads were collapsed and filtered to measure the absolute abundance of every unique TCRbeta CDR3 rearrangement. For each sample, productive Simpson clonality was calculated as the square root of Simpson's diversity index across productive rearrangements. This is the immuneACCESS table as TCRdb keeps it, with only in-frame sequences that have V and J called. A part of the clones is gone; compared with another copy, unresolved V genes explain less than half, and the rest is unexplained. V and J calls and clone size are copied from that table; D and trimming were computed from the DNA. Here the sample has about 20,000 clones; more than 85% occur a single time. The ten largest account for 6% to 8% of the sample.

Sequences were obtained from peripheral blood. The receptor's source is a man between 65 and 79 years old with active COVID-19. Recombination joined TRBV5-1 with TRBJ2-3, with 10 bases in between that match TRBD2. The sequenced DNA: TGCGCCAGCAGCACTGTTAGCGGGAGGCCTAACGTTGATACGCAGTATTTT. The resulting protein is CASSTVSGRPNVDTQYF.